These 20 T cell receptor beta chains originate from one sample sequenced in a study of T cell changes during pregnancy in multiple sclerosis. TCRdb's table, derived via immunoSEQ multiplex PCR, lists solely in-frame clones and lacks some. The data show under 85,000 clones, roughly 90% seen once. This sample comprised peripheral blood, obtained after pregnancy. Receptor source: a female donor in good health, enrolled as a control in a pregnancy study.

V is TRBV5-6 and J is TRBJ1-2; 7 positions match TRBD1. The V and J ends lost 4 bases and 5 bases, in that order; junction bases with no gene match: 17. The length of the CDR3 is 17 residues. Germline V gene lookup returns CDR1 SGHDT and CDR2 YYEEEE. The CDR3 region has the DNA TGTGCCAGCAGCCCCGGCGAGACAGGGCTAATCCTTTATGGCTACACCTTC. Protein product: CASSPGETGLILYGYTF.

This chain uses TRBV7-9 with TRBJ2-1, with 9 bases that match TRBD2. V was clipped by 5 bases and J by 2 bases; unmatched bases: 10. This CDR3 comprises 17 residues. Looked up from germline, CDR1 is SEHNR and CDR2 is FQNEAQ (reference sequence). CDR3 region: CASSQPRREGPYNEQFF. The DNA for the CDR3 is TGTGCCAGCAGCCAGCCCCGGCGGGAGGGACCCTACAATGAGCAGTTCTTC.

The chain has TRBV30 and TRBJ1-2, with a weak D call TRBD1 (5 bases). CDR1 and CDR2 (germline): GTSNPN, SVGIG (reference sequence). V dropped 2 bases and J dropped 3 bases, with 19 bases sitting between them. CDR3 length: 16 amino acids. The DNA for the CDR3 is TGTGCCTGGAGTCTGGCAGGGCCCAACCCCCACTATGGCTACACCTTC. Residues: CAWSLAGPNPHYGYTF. Full variable domain (outside the CDR3, taken from reference TRBV30 and TRBJ1-2): SQTIHQWPATLVQPVGSPLSLECTVEGTSNPNLYWYRQAAGRGLQLLFYSVGIGQISSEVPQNLSASRPQDRQFILSSKKLLLSDSGFYLCAWSLAGPNPHYGYTFGSGTRLTVV.

The chain is built from TRBV28 and TRBJ1-5; 7 positions match TRBD1. The CDR3 has 12 amino acids. From germline, CDR1 is MDHEN and CDR2 SYDVKM. With 10 bases clipped from V and 2 bases from J, the junction kept 2 bases outside the gene matches. DNA for the CDR3: TGTGCCACCACAGGGGGCAATCAGCCCCAGCATTTT. Protein product: CATTGGNQPQHF.

J is TRBJ2-2 and V is TRBV10-3; 8 bases map to TRBD1. J lost 7 bases, V lost 10 bases, and 14 bases had no gene match. Germline CDR1 is ENHRY and CDR2 is SYGVKD. This CDR3 has 15 amino acids. The CDR3 here is CATVASGGRDGELFF. The CDR3 DNA is TGTGCCACCGTGGCATCAGGGGGCAGGGACGGGGAGCTGTTTTTT.

The rearrangement links TRBV7-9 to TRBJ1-1, with a weak D call TRBD1 (5 bases). The CDR3 contains 14 residues. Germline CDR1 and CDR2: SEHNR and FQNEAQ (reference sequence). Deletions cut 8 bases from V and 5 bases from J, with 18 bases between. The CDR3 here is CASPGGGVGTEAFF. The CDR3 DNA reads TGTGCCAGCCCCGGGGGGGGAGTCGGAACTGAAGCTTTCTTT.

The chain recombines TRBV7-2 with TRBJ2-1; 13 nucleotides align to TRBD2. V gave up 7 bases and J gave up 6 bases; unmatched junction bases: 6. CDR3 length: 15 residues. Germline-derived CDR1 and CDR2 are SGHTA and FQGNSA. The CDR3 loop reads CASILLAGGSNEQFF. CDR3 sequence (DNA): TGTGCCAGCATCCTACTAGCGGGAGGGTCCAATGAGCAGTTCTTC. The variable domain in full, completed from reference TRBV7-2 and TRBJ2-1, reads GAGVSQSPSNKVTEKGKDVELRCDPISGHTALYWYRQSLGQGLEFLIYFQGNSAPDKSGLPSDRFSAERTGGSVSTLTIQRTQQEDSAVYLCASILLAGGSNEQFFGPGTRLTVL.

Here the CDR3 reads CASSGPGQGIEKLFF. The CDR3 DNA follows: TGTGCCAGCAGTGGACCGGGACAGGGAATAGAAAAACTGTTTTTT. J is TRBJ1-4 and V is TRBV2; TRBD1 agrees at 9 bases. CDR3 size: 15 residues. V was pared by 4 bases and J by 8 bases, with 8 bases of the junction left unmatched. The germline gives CDR1 SNHLY, CDR2 FYNNEI.

In nucleotides, the CDR3 is TGTGCCATCAGTGATGACAGGGATGAGCAGTTCTTC. Protein product: CAISDDRDEQFF. The J gene is TRBJ2-1, the V gene TRBV10-3, with 7 positions matching TRBD1. The V segment lost 3 bases and the J segment 8 bases; nucleotides outside the gene matches: 1. Germline V gene lookup returns CDR1 ENHRY and CDR2 SYGVKD. The CDR3 runs to 12 residues.

This clone has only a few counts. The rearrangement links TRBV25-1 to TRBJ1-2, with D maybe TRBD1 (6 bases). CDR1 is MGHDK and CDR2 is SYGVNS in the germline V gene. The CDR3 runs to 15 residues. V lost 3 bases to trimming and J lost 4 bases, with 15 bases between them. The CDR3 protein is CASSETGGASYGYTF. The DNA for the CDR3 is TGTGCCAGCAGTGAGACGGGGGGGGCCTCCTATGGCTACACCTTC.

This sequence joins TRBV4-2 and TRBJ2-1; D might be TRBD2 (5 bases). V lost 4 bases, J lost 5 bases, and 12 bases lay in between. Germline CDR1 reads LGHNA; CDR2 reads YNFKEQ. The CDR3 has 14 amino acids. This CDR3 reads CASSPGNPHNEQFF. In DNA, the CDR3 is TGTGCCAGCAGCCCGGGAAACCCCCACAATGAGCAGTTCTTC.

V is TRBV27 and J is TRBJ2-7; tentatively, D is TRBD1 (5 bases). The CDR3 runs to 14 residues. Trimming left V 1 base short and J 3 bases short, with 10 bases between. Per the germline V gene, CDR1 is MNHEY and CDR2 is SMNVEV (reference sequence). The CDR3 region is CASSLYGRDYEQYF. The CDR3 bases are TGTGCCAGCAGTTTATACGGCAGGGACTACGAGCAGTACTTC.

The chain links TRBV5-6 to TRBJ1-1; a weak D match, TRBD1 (6 bases). Germline lookup yields CDR1 SGHDT and CDR2 YYEEEE. CDR3 size: 13 residues. V dropped 4 bases and J dropped 11 bases, with 18 bases sitting between them. This CDR3 reads CASSATGIEGAFF. In DNA, the CDR3 is TGTGCCAGCAGCGCAACAGGGATCGAAGGGGCTTTCTTT.

V gene TRBV9 combines with J gene TRBJ2-3; 13 bases agree with TRBD2. Trimming took 1 base from V and 5 from J; bases not matched to a gene: 4. The CDR3 has 16 amino acids. Germline CDR1 is SGDLS and CDR2 is YYNGEE. CDR3 in DNA: TGTGCCAGCAGCGTAACTAGCGGGAGGGCCCAAGATACGCAGTATTTT. Translated, it gives CASSVTSGRAQDTQYF.

This sequence joins TRBV28 and TRBJ2-7, with D perhaps TRBD1 (5 bases). CDR3 length: 12 amino acids. CDR1 and CDR2 from the germline V gene are MDHEN and SYDVKM. V lost 7 bases to trimming and J lost 4 bases, with 11 bases between them. The CDR3 loop reads CASTRDRYEQYF. The CDR3 DNA is TGTGCCAGCACCCGAGACAGATACGAGCAGTACTTC. The variable domain in full, with the rest retrieved from reference TRBV28 and TRBJ2-7, is DVKVTQSSRYLVKRTGEKVFLECVQDMDHENMFWYRQDPGLGLRLIYFSYDVKMKEKGDIPEGYSVSREKKERFSLILESASTNQTSMYLCASTRDRYEQYFGPGTRLTVT.

The table lists this clone with a count of one. This sequence joins TRBV7-9 and TRBJ2-1, with D possibly TRBD2 on 6 matching bases. Trimming left V 5 bases short and J 0 bases short, with 14 bases between. Germline V gives CDR1 SEHNR, CDR2 FQNEAQ (reference sequence). The CDR3 has 16 residues. The CDR3 DNA reads TGTGCCAGCAGCGAAACGGAGGGCAGCTCCTACAATGAGCAGTTCTTC. Its translation is CASSETEGSSYNEQFF.

This chain's CDR3 is CASSAFGRDSSYNEQFF. The CDR3 bases are TGTGCCAGCAGTGCTTTTGGACGGGACAGCTCCTACAATGAGCAGTTCTTC. V and J are TRBV6-1 and TRBJ2-1, with 7 bases that match TRBD1. V was pared by 4 bases and J by 0 bases, with 9 bases of the junction left unmatched. The V gene's germline CDR1 is MNHNS and CDR2 SASEGT. The length of the CDR3 is 17 residues.

The chain links TRBV6-1 to TRBJ2-2; possible D gene TRBD1, 6 bases. CDR3 length: 16 amino acids. The germline CDR1 and CDR2 sequences are MNHNS and SASEGT. The ends were cut back, 4 bases at V and 5 bases at J, with 17 bases in the middle. The CDR3 DNA reads as TGTGCCAGCAGTGCCTTATCGGGCACAGGGACCGGGGAGCTGTTTTTT. This sequence encodes CASSALSGTGTGELFF.

The chain links TRBV27 to TRBJ2-3; TRBD2 matches 9 bases. V lost 8 bases and J lost 0; bases outside the gene matches: 6. Per the germline V gene, CDR1 is MNHEY and CDR2 is SMNVEV (reference sequence). CDR3 length: 15 residues. The CDR3 sequence is CASSLTSGSTDTQYF. CDR3 nucleotide sequence: TGTGCCAGCTCACTCACTAGCGGGAGCACAGATACGCAGTATTTT.

The V gene is TRBV9, the J gene TRBJ1-4, with D tentatively TRBD1 (6 bases). The CDR3 has 15 residues. V dropped 2 bases and J dropped 8 bases, with 16 bases sitting between them. Germline V CDR1 and CDR2: SGDLS, YYNGEE. CDR3 loop: CASSVTRDIPEKLFF. CDR3 sequence (DNA): TGTGCCAGCAGCGTGACCCGGGACATCCCCGAAAAACTGTTTTTT.